The 6 T cell receptor beta chains below all came from one sample that was sequenced in a study of blood T cell repertoires in COVID-19. Only in-frame clones appear in the TCRdb table, and some are missing; sequencing was by immunoSEQ multiplex PCR. The sample records about 220,000 clones, around 84% being singletons. Sequenced: PBMCs or T cells enriched from blood (not recorded which). These TCRs come from a woman aged 40 to 49 who had recovered from COVID-19.

The chain is built from TRBV19 and TRBJ1-1; D not certain. The CDR3 spans 14 residues. Germline assignment: CDR1 LNHDA and CDR2 SQIVND (reference sequence). V lost 0 bases, J lost 2 bases, and 7 bases lay in between. CDR3 protein: CASSIDRPNTEAFF. The CDR3 nucleotides read TGTGCCAGTAGTATAGACAGGCCTAACACTGAAGCTTTCTTT.

The chain joins TRBV6-2 or TRBV6-3 to TRBJ2-4; D ambiguous. The CDR3 sequence is 15 residues long. Trimming pared 5 bases from V and 1 base from J, leaving 12 bases between. The germline V gene encodes CDR1 MNHEY and CDR2 SVGEGT. CDR3 region: CASSLPYGAKNIQYF. The CDR3 DNA follows: TGTGCCAGCAGTCTACCCTACGGGGCCAAAAACATTCAGTACTTC.

The chain joins TRBV11-3 to TRBJ2-1; 8 positions match TRBD1. V lost 3 bases, J lost 3 bases, and 10 bases stayed unmatched. CDR1 and CDR2 from the germline V gene are SGHNT and YENEEA. This CDR3 is built from 17 residues. The CDR3 bases are TGTGCCAGCAGCTTCGGGACAGGCGCTATAAACTACAATGAGCAGTTCTTC. It is translated as CASSFGTGAINYNEQFF.

This chain joins TRBV29-1 and TRBJ2-7, with 8 bases matching TRBD1. Germline V CDR1 and CDR2: SQVTM, ANQGSEA. V lost 8 bases, J lost 2 bases, and 2 bases stayed unmatched. This CDR3 has 11 amino acids. CDR3 coding DNA: TGCAGCACCAGGGGGCCCTACGAGCAGTACTTC. This encodes CSTRGPYEQYF.

The chain joins TRBV10-3 to TRBJ2-7; D is undetermined. The CDR3 totals 13 residues. The V end lost 3 bases, the J end lost 2 bases, and 8 bases lay between the germline ends. CDR1 and CDR2 (germline): ENHRY, SYGVKD. As DNA, the CDR3 is TGTGCCATCAGTGATGGGCAGACCTACGAGCAGTACGTC. Protein: CAISDGQTYEQYV.

V usage is TRBV19 and J usage is TRBJ2-2, with 7 bases that match TRBD2. Germline CDR1 is LNHDA and CDR2 is SQIVND (reference sequence). The CDR3 length is 16 residues. Unmatched junction bases numbered 12, after V lost 6 bases and J lost 5 bases. The CDR3 sequence: CASRIGGREGTGELFF. The CDR3 DNA reads TGTGCCAGTAGAATCGGCGGGAGAGAGGGGACCGGGGAGCTGTTTTTT.